Following are 10 T cell receptor beta chains from one sample sequenced in a study of cytomegalovirus exposure and HLA in healthy donors. PCR amplification relied on 60 Vbeta primers (plus 13 Jbeta primers). Here immunoSEQ multiplex PCR was the method, and the copy in TCRdb shows in-frame clones only, minus some. The sample gives some 130,000 clones, roughly four fifths of which show up once; over 9% is in the top ten. The sequenced material came from PBMCs. The receptors were sampled from a male donor in good health and CMV-seropositive.

This sequence joins TRBV7-9 and TRBJ1-1; TRBD1 matches at 8 bases. The germline V gene encodes CDR1 SEHNR and CDR2 FQNEAQ (reference sequence). The CDR3 covers 12 residues. The J segment lost 10 bases and the V segment lost 4 bases, leaving 5 bases of the junction unmatched. The CDR3 loop reads CASSWQGAVAFF. Written as DNA, the CDR3 is TGTGCCAGCAGCTGGCAGGGGGCGGTAGCTTTCTTT. The variable domain in full, completed from reference TRBV7-9 and TRBJ1-1, reads DTGVSQNPRHKITKRGQNVTFRCDPISEHNRLYWYRQTLGQGPEFLTYFQNEAQLEKSRLLSDRFSAERPKGSFSTLEIQRTEQGDSAMYLCASSWQGAVAFFGQGTRLTVV.

The chain is built from TRBV30 and TRBJ2-1; perhaps TRBD2 as D (5 bases). Germline lookup yields CDR1 GTSNPN and CDR2 SVGIG (reference sequence). This CDR3 is 13 amino acids long. The V end lost 0 bases, the J end lost 10 bases, and 13 bases lay between the germline ends. CDR3 nucleotides: TGTGCCTGGAGTGTTATCCTAGCCGAGGAGCAGTTCTTC. As protein: CAWSVILAEEQFF.

The genes are TRBV7-9 and TRBJ1-3; tentative D call: TRBD1 (5 bases). V lost 3 bases, J lost 4 bases, and 7 bases lay in between. The germline CDR1 and CDR2 sequences are SEHNR and FQNEAQ (reference sequence). The CDR3 is 13 amino acids. The CDR3 region is CASSLRQGNTIYF. DNA of the CDR3: TGTGCCAGCAGCTTGAGACAGGGAAACACCATATATTTT.

The chain joins TRBV7-2 to TRBJ2-1, with D possibly being TRBD2 (6 bases). From germline, CDR1 is SGHTA and CDR2 FQGNSA. Trimming cost V 3 bases and J 10 bases, with 13 bases left between them. The CDR3 is 13 residues long. CDR3: CASSFTGVGEQFF. Written as DNA, the CDR3 is TGTGCCAGCAGCTTCACGGGAGTGGGGGAGCAGTTCTTC. Complete variable domain (other parts from reference TRBV7-2 and TRBJ2-1): GAGVSQSPSNKVTEKGKDVELRCDPISGHTALYWYRQSLGQGLEFLIYFQGNSAPDKSGLPSDRFSAERTGGSVSTLTIQRTQQEDSAVYLCASSFTGVGEQFFGPGTRLTVL.

This chain links TRBV9 with TRBJ2-7, with TRBD1 identical over 12 bases. V dropped 0 bases and J dropped 6; count of bases not matched to a gene: 16. CDR1 SGDLS and CDR2 YYNGEE come from the germline V gene. The CDR3 extends over 19 amino acids. Written as DNA, the CDR3 is TGTGCCAGCAGCGTAGGTCTCGCGGGGACAGGGGGCGCGGCAGGCGAGCAGTACTTC. It codes for CASSVGLAGTGGAAGEQYF.

This chain uses TRBV28 with TRBJ1-2, with D possibly matching TRBD1 (5 bases). The CDR3 is 13 amino acids. The V and J ends lost 10 bases and 3 bases respectively, with 15 bases between them. Germline values: CDR1 MDHEN, CDR2 SYDVKM. This chain's CDR3 is CATDRKFDYGYTF. The CDR3 coding sequence is TGTGCCACCGACAGAAAGTTCGACTATGGCTACACCTTC.

The chain uses TRBV7-9 and TRBJ2-3, with 10 bases identical to TRBD2. This CDR3 has 15 residues. From germline, CDR1 is SEHNR and CDR2 FQNEAQ (reference sequence). The junction had 7 bases not matched to a gene; V was cut back by 6 bases and J by 4 bases. The CDR3: CASRTSGRAADTQYF. In nucleotides, the CDR3 is TGTGCCAGCAGGACCAGCGGGAGGGCGGCAGATACGCAGTATTTT. Full variable domain (rest looked up from reference TRBV7-9 and TRBJ2-3): DTGVSQNPRHKITKRGQNVTFRCDPISEHNRLYWYRQTLGQGPEFLTYFQNEAQLEKSRLLSDRFSAERPKGSFSTLEIQRTEQGDSAMYLCASRTSGRAADTQYFGPGTRLTVL.

This rearrangement joins TRBV6-5 to TRBJ1-2; TRBD1 matches at 10 bases. The trim removed 2 bases at V and 4 bases at J, leaving 7 bases unmatched. The CDR3 extends over 16 amino acids. Germline-derived CDR1 and CDR2 are MNHEY and SVGAGI. The CDR3, as DNA: TGTGCCAGCAGTTACACACGGACAGGGGGAGGCTATGGCTACACCTTC. This codes for CASSYTRTGGGYGYTF.

V and J are TRBV6-1 and TRBJ2-5, with 9 nucleotides matching TRBD2. Per germline, CDR1 MNHNS and CDR2 SASEGT. The length of the CDR3 is 14 residues. The V gene end was trimmed by 4 bases and the J gene end by 5 bases; junction bases not matched to a gene: 5. This CDR3 reads CASSVAGGRETQYF. The CDR3, as DNA: TGTGCCAGCAGTGTTGCGGGAGGGCGGGAGACCCAGTACTTC.

This chain's CDR3 is CASRGGTGELFF. The CDR3 DNA sequence: TGCGCCAGCAGGGGGGGGACCGGGGAGCTGTTTTTT. J is TRBJ2-2 and V is TRBV5-1; TRBD2 matches 7 bases. There are 12 residues in the CDR3. Trimming cost V 5 bases and J 5 bases; bases outside gene matches: 0. CDR1 SGHRS and CDR2 YFSETQ come from the germline V gene.